Sequencing of this T cell receptor (beta chain) was carried out in a study of neurological immune-mediated disorders. This sample's time point: longitudinal time-point 2. Findings of the study overall: Subjects shared no identical expanded-clone CDR3 amino acid sequences, suggesting private TCR-beta repertoires in all groups. As far as clinical or MRI features were concerned, none was associated with the multiple sclerosis repertoire cluster.

Trimming removed 0 bases from V and 4 bases from J, with 11 bases in between. CDR1 and CDR2 from the germline V gene are SGDLS and YYNGEE. There are 14 residues in the CDR3. TCRdb independently ran MiXCR on the 5' RACE reads; one entry per CDR3 protein. The data show 80,000 to 100,000 distinct CDR3 sequences, nearly 6% seen once. Regarding this clonotype: Antigen specificity is unknown.

This clonotype was sampled from a woman aged 55-70 years with multiple sclerosis. This chain connects TRBV9 to TRBJ2-7; TRBD2 might be the D (6 bases). The sequencing input was PBMCs. The CDR3 DNA reads as TGTGCCAGCAGCGTAGGCGGGGACCAGTACGAGCAGTACTTC. This sequence encodes CASSVGGDQYEQYF.